This T cell receptor (beta chain) was obtained from a study of cytomegalovirus exposure and HLA in healthy donors. Study-wide findings and caveats: In vitro work confirmed that three CMV-associated chains recognize CMV antigens. Follow-up analysis later connected one missense variant in DCLRE1C with trimming of TCR beta V- and J-genes. Clonal expansion, a later analysis showed, was greater in HLA-associated TCR beta chains than in equally common others.

Looked up from germline, CDR1 is SEHNR and CDR2 is FQNEAQ (reference sequence). This CDR3 has 15 amino acids. It was with 60 Vbeta and 13 Jbeta primers that the PCR ran. Profiling relied on immunoSEQ multiplex PCR, and the TCRdb table lists in-frame clones only, not all of them. The profile shows 150,000 or so clones, 65% to 85% of them singletons. Concerning this clone itself: The antigen is unknown.

Each donor's status was that of a healthy bone marrow donor. This chain connects TRBV7-9 to TRBJ2-7; 7 positions match TRBD2. The tail of the sequence fits TRBJ2-1 better, so the J call may be wrong. Sequencing was done on a sample of PBMCs. This clonotype was obtained from a woman between 45 and 60 years old in good health and CMV-seropositive. CDR3 protein: CASSPRDYDYNEQFF. The CDR3 coding sequence is TGTGCCAGCAGCCCCCGGGACTACGATTACAATGAGCAGTTCTTC.